This T cell receptor (beta chain) originates from a study of human T cells and chemical hapten exposure. Across the whole study: Mostly female patients had alopecia areata, totalis or universalis. Minor volume differences among pooled libraries chiefly drove per-sample TCR yield variation.

The J segment lost 0 bases and the V segment lost 10 bases, leaving 9 bases of the junction unmatched. Germline CDR1 is WSHSY and CDR2 is SAAADI. There are 16 residues in the CDR3. The study used a library that attached unique molecular identifiers to individual cDNA molecules. Each CDR3 protein is one row after TCRdb ran MiXCR on the RACE reads. The profile shows around 350,000 distinct CDR3 sequences, 4.5% to 7% of them singletons. Specified time point: pre-sensitization, week 0. Stated treatment: therapeutic diphenylcyclopropenone sensitization with weekly scalp DPC. RNA extraction used unfractionated whole blood as the source of total RNA.

The sample consisted of whole blood, taken in connection with sensitization to the hapten diphenylcyclopropenone (DPC). The gene calls are TRBV10-2 and TRBJ2-2, with TRBD2 matching 9 bases. The origin of this receptor is a woman between 18 and 29 years old with alopecia areata. Some clones in this sample may be carry-over from other donors' samples. CDR3 amino acids: CATYGAGGPNTGELFF. The DNA for the CDR3 is TGCGCCACCTACGGAGCGGGGGGCCCGAACACCGGGGAGCTGTTTTTT.